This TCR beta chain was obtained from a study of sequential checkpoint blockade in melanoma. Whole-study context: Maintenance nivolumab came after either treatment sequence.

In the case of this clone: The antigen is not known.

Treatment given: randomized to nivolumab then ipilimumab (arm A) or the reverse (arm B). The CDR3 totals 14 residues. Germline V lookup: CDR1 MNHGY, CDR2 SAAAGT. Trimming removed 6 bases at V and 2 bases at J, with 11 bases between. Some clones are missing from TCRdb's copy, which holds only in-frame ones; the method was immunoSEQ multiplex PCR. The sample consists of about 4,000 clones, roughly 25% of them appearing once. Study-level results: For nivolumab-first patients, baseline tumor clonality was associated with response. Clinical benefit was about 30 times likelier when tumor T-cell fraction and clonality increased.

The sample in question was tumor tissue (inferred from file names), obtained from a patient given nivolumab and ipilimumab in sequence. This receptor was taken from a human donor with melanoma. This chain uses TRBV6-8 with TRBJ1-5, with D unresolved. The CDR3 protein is CASSVSPGNQPQHF. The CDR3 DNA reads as TGTGCCAGCAGCGTATCGCCGGGCAATCAGCCCCAGCATTTT.